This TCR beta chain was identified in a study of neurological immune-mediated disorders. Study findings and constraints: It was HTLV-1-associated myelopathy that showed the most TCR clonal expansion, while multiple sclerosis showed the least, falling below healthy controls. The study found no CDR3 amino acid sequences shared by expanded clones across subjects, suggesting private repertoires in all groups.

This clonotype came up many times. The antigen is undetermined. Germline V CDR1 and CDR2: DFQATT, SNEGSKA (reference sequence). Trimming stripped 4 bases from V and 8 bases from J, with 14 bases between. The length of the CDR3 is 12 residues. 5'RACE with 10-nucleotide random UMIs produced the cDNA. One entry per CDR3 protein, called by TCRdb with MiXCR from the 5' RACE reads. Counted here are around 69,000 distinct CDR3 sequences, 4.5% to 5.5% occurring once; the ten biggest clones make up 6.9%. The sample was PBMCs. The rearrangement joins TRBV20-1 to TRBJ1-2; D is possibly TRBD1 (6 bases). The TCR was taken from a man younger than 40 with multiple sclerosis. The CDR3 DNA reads TGCAGTGCTAACCGACAGGCGAAAGGCTACACCTTC. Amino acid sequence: CSANRQAKGYTF.